Listed below are T cell receptor beta chains from one sample, sequenced in a study of shared clonotypes between healthy human individuals. TCRdb's copy holds only in-frame clones and misses some; the assay was immunoSEQ multiplex PCR. The sample carries about 500,000 clones, approximately 71% recorded once. What was sequenced was PBMCs. Every receptor here comes from a woman in her thirties or forties in good health. Some clones in this sample may be carry-over from other donors' samples. Each CDR3 is given without its conserved first and last residue.

V	CDR3
TRBV5-1	ASSTSENTEAF
TRBV15	ATNIEQETQY
TRBV11-1	ASSSRRETQY
TRBV29-1	SGTGVAKNIQY
TRBV7-2	ASSFQGTVNQPQH
TRBV10-1	ASSESDRVLRGANYGYT
TRBV6-5	ASSYRKEYSPLH
TRBV30	AWSKSRASYNEQF
TRBV9	ASSAKGIRGNEQF
TRBV30	AWMFTSYNEQF
TRBV30	AWTPAPGSQETQY
TRBV7-9	ASSPGRTSYEQY
TRBV27	ASSKWTDAETQY
TRBV5-4	ASSLVVFGANVLT
TRBV5-1	ASSLLADNTEAF
TRBV27	ASSQRQLFQETQY
TRBV7-2	ASSSTGGVGTGELF
TRBV30	ARTETGMNTEAF
TRBV6-1	ASSGGGFGYGYT
TRBV9	ASSVGDRGGYTEAF
TRBV5-4	ASHAGGGYGYT
TRBV7-8	ASGKTGLPYEQY
TRBV28	ASSAPRGWYNEQF
TRBV7-9	ASSPQGSAYNEQF
TRBV4-1	ASSHPATSPEQY
TRBV11-2	ASSDRRTRTGELF
TRBV2	ASSVGTGELF
TRBV5-1	ASSGGVGMNTEAF
TRBV9	ASSTSSSYGYT
TRBV7-3	ASSLAQKTGDTQY
TRBV5-1	ASSYTGGDYEQY
TRBV7-9	ASSQSGSPSYEQY
TRBV13	ASSAQGVMNTEAF
TRBV5-1	ASSLEGPRTDTQY
TRBV2	ASSVYKNTEAF
TRBV4-2	ASSQKFGWSAAGIVVEQY
TRBV29-1	SVDTGGSGADTQY
TRBV28	ASSLGLAGPYSYEQY
TRBV4-1	ASSPQRGTSGTYEQF
TRBV12-5	ASGRGDRNTDTQY
TRBV28	ASQREYEQY
TRBV4-3	ASSQGAGQEAYEQY